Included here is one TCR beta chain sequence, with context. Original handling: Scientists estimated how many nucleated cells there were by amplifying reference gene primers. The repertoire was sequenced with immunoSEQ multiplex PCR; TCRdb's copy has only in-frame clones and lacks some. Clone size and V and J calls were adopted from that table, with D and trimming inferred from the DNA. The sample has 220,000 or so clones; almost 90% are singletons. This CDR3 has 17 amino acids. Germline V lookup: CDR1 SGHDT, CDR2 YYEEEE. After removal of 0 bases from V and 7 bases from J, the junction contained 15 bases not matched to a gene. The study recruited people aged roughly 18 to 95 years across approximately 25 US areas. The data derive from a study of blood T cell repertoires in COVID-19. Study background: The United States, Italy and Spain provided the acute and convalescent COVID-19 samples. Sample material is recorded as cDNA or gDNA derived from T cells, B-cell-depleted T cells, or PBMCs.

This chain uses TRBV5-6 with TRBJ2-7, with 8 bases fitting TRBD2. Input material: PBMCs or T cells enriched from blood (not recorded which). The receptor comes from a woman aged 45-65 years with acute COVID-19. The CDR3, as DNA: TGTGCCAGCAGCTTGGGGCCTACTAGCGGAGCACCAGGGGAGCAGTACTTC. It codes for CASSLGPTSGAPGEQYF. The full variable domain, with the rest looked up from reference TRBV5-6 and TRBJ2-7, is DAGVTQSPTHLIKTRGQQVTLRCSPKSGHDTVSWYQQALGQGPQFIFQYYEEEERQRGNFPDRFSGHQFPNYSSELNVNALLLGDSALYLCASSLGPTSGAPGEQYFGPGTRLTVT.